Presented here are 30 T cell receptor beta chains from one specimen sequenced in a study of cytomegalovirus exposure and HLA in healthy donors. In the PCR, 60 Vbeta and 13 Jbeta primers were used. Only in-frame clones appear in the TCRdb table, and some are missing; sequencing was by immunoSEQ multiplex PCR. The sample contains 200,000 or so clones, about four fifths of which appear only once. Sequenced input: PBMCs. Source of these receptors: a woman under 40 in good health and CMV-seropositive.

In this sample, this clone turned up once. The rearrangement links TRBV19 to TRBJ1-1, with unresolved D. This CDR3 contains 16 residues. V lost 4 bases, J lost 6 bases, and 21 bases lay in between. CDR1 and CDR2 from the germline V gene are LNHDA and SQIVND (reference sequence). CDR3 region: CASSTLTTVGNPEAFF. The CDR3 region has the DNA TGTGCCAGTAGTACGCTTACAACTGTGGGCAACCCTGAAGCTTTCTTT.

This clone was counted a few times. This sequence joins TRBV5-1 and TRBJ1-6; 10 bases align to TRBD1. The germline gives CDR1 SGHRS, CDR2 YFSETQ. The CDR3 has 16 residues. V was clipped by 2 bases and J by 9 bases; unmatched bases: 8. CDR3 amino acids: CASSFGTGVSISPLHF. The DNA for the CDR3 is TGCGCCAGCAGCTTCGGGACAGGGGTGTCGATTTCACCCCTCCACTTT.

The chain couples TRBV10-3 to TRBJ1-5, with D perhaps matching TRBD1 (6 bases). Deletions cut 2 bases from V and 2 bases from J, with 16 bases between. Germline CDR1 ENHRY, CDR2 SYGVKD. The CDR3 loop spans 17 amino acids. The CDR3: CAISEANQGLGNQPQHF. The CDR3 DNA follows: TGTGCCATCAGTGAGGCGAATCAGGGGCTAGGCAATCAGCCCCAGCATTTT.

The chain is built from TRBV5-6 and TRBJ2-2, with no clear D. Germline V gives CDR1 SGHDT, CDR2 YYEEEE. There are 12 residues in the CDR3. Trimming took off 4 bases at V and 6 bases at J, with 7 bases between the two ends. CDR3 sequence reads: CASSEASGELFF. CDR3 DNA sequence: TGTGCCAGCAGCGAAGCGTCCGGGGAGCTGTTTTTT.

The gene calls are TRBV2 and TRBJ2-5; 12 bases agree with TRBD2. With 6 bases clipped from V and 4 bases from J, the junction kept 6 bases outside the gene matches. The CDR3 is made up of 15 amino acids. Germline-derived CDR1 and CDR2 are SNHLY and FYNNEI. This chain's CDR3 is CASRALAGGGETQYF. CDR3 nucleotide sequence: TGTGCCAGCAGGGCCCTAGCGGGAGGGGGAGAGACCCAGTACTTC. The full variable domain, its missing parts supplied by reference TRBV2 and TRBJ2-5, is EPEVTQTPSHQVTQMGQEVILRCVPISNHLYFYWYRQILGQKVEFLVSFYNNEISEKSEIFDDQFSVERPDGSNFTLKIRSTKLEDSAMYFCASRALAGGGETQYFGPGTRLLVL.

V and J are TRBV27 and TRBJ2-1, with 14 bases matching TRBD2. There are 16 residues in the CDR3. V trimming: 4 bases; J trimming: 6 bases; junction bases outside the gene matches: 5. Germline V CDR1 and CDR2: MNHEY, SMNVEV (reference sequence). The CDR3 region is CASSSTGLAGVNEQFF. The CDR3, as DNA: TGTGCCAGCAGTTCAACGGGACTAGCGGGAGTCAATGAGCAGTTCTTC.

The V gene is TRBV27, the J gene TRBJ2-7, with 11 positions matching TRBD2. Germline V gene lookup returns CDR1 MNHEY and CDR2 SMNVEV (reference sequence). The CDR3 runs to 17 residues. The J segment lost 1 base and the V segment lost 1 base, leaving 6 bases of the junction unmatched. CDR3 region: CASSLLPRLAGSYEQYF. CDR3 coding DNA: TGTGCCAGCAGTTTATTGCCCCGACTAGCGGGGTCCTACGAGCAGTACTTC.

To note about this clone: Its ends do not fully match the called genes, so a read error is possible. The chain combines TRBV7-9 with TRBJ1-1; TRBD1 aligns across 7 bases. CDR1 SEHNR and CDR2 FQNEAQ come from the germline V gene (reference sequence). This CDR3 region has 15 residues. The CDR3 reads CSSSLGDRSDTEAFF. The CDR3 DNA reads TGTTCCAGCAGCTTAGGGGACAGATCGGACACTGAAGCTTTCTTT.

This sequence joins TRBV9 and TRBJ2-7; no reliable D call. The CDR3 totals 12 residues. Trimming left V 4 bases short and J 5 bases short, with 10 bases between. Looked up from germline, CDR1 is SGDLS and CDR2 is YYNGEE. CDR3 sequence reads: CASSTDLNEQYF. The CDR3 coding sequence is TGTGCCAGCAGCACCGACTTAAACGAGCAGTACTTC.

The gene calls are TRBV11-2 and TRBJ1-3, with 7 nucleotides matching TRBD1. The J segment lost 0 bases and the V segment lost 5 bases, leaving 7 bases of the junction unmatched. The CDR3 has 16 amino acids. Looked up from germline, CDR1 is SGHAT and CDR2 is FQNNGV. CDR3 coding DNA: TGTGCCAGCAGCGCGGGACAGAGACACTCTGGAAACACCATATATTTT. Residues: CASSAGQRHSGNTIYF.

CDR3 DNA: TGTGCCAGCAGCTTGGAGACAGGTTACGAGCAGTACTTC. Translating it yields CASSLETGYEQYF. The rearrangement joins TRBV5-5 to TRBJ2-7; weak D call: TRBD1 (6 bases). From germline, CDR1 is SGHKS and CDR2 YYEKEE (reference sequence). Trimming took off 0 bases at V and 4 bases at J, with 8 bases between the two ends. The CDR3 has 13 amino acids.

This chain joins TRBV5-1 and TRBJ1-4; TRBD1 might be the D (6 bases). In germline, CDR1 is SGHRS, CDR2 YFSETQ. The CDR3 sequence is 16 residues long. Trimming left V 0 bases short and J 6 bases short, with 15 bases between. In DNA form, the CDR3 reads TGCGCCAGCAGCTTGGCCGAGGGACAAGTGTATGAAAAACTGTTTTTT. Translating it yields CASSLAEGQVYEKLFF.

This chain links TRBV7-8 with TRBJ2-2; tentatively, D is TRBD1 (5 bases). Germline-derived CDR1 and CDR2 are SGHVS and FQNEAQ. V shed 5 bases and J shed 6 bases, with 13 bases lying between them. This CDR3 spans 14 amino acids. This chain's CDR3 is CASSPTTVPGELFF. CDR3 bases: TGTGCCAGCAGCCCAACGACAGTTCCCGGGGAGCTGTTTTTT.

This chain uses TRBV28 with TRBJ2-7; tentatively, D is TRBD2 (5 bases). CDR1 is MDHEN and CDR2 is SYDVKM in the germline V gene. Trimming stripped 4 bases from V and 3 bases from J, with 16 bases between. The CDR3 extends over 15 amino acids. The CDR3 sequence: CASSSPPLRDYEQYF. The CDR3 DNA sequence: TGTGCCAGCAGTTCCCCCCCCCTCCGGGACTACGAGCAGTACTTC.

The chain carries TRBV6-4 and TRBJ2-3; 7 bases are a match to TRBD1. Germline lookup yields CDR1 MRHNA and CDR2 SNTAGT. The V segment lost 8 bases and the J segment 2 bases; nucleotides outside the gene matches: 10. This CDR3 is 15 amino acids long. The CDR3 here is CASSKRDSHTDTQYF. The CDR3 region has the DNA TGTGCCAGCTCGAAAAGGGACAGTCACACAGATACGCAGTATTTT.

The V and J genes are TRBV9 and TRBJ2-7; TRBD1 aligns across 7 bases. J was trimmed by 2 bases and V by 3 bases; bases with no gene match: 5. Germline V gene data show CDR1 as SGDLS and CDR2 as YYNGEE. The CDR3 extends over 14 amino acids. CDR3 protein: CASSARDRTYEQYF. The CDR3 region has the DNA TGTGCCAGCAGCGCTAGGGACAGAACCTACGAGCAGTACTTC.

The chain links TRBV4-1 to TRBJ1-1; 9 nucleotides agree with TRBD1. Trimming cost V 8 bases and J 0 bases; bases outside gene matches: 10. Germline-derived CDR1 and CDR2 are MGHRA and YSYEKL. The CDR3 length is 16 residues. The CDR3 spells CASLGQQGALNTEAFF. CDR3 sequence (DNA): TGCGCCAGCTTGGGCCAACAGGGGGCGCTGAACACTGAAGCTTTCTTT.

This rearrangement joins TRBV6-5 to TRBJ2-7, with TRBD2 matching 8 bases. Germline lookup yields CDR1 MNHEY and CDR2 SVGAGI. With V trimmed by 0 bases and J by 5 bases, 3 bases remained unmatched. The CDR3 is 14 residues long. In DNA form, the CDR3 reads TGTGCCAGCAGTTACTCCCCGACTAGCGACGAGCAGTACTTC. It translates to CASSYSPTSDEQYF.

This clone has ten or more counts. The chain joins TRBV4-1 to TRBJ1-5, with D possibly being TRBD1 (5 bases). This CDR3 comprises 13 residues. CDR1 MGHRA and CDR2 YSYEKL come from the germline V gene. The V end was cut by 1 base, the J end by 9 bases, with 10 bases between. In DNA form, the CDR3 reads TGCGCCAGCAGCCAAGGAATCGACAGGCCCCAGCATTTT. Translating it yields CASSQGIDRPQHF.

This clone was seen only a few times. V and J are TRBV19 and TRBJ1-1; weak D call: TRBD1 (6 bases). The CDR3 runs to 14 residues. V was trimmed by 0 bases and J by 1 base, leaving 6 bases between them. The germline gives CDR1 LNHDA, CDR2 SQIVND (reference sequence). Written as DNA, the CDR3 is TGTGCCAGTAGTATAGAGGGGGCGAACACTGAAGCTTTCTTT. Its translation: CASSIEGANTEAFF.

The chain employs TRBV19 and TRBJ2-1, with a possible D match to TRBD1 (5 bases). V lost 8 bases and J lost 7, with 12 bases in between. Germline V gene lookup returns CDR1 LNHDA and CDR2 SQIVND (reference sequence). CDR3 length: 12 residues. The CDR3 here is CASGNGANEQFF. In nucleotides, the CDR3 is TGTGCCAGTGGGAATGGGGCTAATGAGCAGTTCTTC.

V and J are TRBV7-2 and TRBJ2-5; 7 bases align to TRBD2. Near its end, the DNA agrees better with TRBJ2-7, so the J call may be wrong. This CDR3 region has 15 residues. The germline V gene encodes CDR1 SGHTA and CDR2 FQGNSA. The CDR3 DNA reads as TGTGCCAGCAGCTTCCCCCTGGCGGGGGCCTACGAGCAGTACTTC. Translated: CASSFPLAGAYEQYF.

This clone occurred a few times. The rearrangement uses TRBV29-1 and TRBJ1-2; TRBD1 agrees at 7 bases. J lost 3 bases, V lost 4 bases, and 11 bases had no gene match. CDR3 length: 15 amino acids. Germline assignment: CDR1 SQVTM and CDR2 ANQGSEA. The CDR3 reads CSVVLRDSGHYGYTF. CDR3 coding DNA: TGCAGCGTTGTCCTTCGGGACAGCGGGCACTATGGCTACACCTTC.

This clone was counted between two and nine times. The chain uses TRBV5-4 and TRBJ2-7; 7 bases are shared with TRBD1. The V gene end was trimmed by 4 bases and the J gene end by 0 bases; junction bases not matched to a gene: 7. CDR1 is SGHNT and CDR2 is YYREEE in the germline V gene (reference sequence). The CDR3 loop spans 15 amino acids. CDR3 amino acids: CASSDTPGGSYEQYF. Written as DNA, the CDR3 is TGTGCCAGCAGCGACACTCCAGGGGGCTCCTACGAGCAGTACTTC.

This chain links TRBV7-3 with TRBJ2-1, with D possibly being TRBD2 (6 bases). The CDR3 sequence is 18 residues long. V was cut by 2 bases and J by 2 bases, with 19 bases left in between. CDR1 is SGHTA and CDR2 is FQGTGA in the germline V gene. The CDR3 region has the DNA TGTGCCAGCAGCTTATTTGGGGCTAGACCGGGGGCCTACAATGAGCAGTTCTTC. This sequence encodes CASSLFGARPGAYNEQFF.

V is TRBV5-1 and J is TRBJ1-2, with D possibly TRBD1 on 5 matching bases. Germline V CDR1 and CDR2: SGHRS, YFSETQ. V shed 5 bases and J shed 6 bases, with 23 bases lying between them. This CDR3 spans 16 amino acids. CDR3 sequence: CASRLGEDKRPDGYTF. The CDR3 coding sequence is TGCGCCAGCAGGCTAGGGGAGGATAAGCGGCCGGATGGCTACACCTTC.

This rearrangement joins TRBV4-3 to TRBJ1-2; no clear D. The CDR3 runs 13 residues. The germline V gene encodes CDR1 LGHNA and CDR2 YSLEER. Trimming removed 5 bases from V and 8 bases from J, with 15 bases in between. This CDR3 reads CASSREAASGYTF. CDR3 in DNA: TGCGCCAGCAGCAGGGAGGCGGCCTCGGGCTACACCTTC.

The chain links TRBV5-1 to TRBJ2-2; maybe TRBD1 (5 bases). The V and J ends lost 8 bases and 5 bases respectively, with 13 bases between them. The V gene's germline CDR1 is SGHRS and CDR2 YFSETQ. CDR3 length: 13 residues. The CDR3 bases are TGCGCCAGTCGCCAGGGTGGGACCGGGGAGCTGTTTTTT. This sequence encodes CASRQGGTGELFF.

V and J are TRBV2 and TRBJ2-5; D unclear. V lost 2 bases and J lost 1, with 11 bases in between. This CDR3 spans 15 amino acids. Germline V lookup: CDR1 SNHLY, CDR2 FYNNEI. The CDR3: CASSELRKSQETQYF. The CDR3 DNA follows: TGTGCCAGCAGTGAATTGAGAAAGAGCCAAGAGACCCAGTACTTC.

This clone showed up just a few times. As DNA, the CDR3 is TGTGCCAGCAGTTTATTGGGACTAGCCTACAATGAGCAGTTCTTC. Its translation is CASSLLGLAYNEQFF. V gene TRBV27 combines with J gene TRBJ2-1; 8 bases match TRBD2. After removal of 1 base from V and 2 bases from J, the junction contained 1 base not matched to a gene. CDR3 length: 15 residues. The V gene's germline CDR1 is MNHEY and CDR2 SMNVEV (reference sequence).